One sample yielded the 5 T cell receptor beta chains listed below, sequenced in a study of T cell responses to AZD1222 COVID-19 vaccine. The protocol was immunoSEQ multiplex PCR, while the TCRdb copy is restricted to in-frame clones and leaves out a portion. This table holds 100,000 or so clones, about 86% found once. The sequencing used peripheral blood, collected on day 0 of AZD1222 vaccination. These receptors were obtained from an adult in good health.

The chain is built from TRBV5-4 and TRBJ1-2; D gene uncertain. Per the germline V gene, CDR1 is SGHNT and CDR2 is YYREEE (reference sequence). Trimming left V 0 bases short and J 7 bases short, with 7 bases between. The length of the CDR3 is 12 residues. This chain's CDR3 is CASSLEIVGYTF. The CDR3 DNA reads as TGTGCCAGCAGCTTGGAGATCGTTGGCTACACCTTC.

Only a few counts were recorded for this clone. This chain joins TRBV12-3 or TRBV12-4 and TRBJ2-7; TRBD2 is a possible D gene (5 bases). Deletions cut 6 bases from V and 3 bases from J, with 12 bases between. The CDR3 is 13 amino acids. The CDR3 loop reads CASRKSSVYEQYF. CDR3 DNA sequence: TGTGCCAGCAGAAAGAGTAGCGTCTACGAGCAGTACTTC.

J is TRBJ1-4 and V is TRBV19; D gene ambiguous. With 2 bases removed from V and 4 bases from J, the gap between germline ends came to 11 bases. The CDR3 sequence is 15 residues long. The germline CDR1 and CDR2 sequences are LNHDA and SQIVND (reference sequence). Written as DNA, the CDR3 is TGTGCCAGTAGTATATGGGAAGCCGGTAATGAAAAACTGTTTTTT. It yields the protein CASSIWEAGNEKLFF.

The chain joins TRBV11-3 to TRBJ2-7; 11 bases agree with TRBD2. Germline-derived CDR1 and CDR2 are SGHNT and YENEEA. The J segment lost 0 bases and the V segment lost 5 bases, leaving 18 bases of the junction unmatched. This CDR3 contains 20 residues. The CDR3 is CASSTRGGETSGVSSYEQYF. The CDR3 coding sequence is TGTGCCAGCAGCACCCGTGGGGGGGAGACTAGCGGGGTAAGCTCCTACGAGCAGTACTTC.

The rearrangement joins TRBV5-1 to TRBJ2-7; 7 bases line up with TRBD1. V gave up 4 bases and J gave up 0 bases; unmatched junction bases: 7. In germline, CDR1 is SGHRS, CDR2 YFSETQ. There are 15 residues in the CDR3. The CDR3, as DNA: TGCGCCAGCAGCCCCCGACAGGGAAGCTCCTACGAGCAGTACTTC. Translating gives CASSPRQGSSYEQYF.